This passage covers 15 T cell receptor beta chains from one sample sequenced in a study of cytomegalovirus exposure and HLA in healthy donors. The PCR was carried out with 60 Vbeta primers and 13 Jbeta primers. Profiling relied on immunoSEQ multiplex PCR, and the TCRdb table lists in-frame clones only, not all of them. The table shows around 97,000 clones, with 81% occurring only once. Source material: PBMCs. The origin of the receptors is a man aged 40-49 years in good health and CMV-seropositive.

This chain uses TRBV13 with TRBJ2-7, with 8 bases fitting TRBD2. The CDR3 extends over 15 amino acids. The V gene end was trimmed by 0 bases and the J gene end by 3 bases; junction bases not matched to a gene: 4. Germline-derived CDR1 and CDR2 are PRHDT and FYEKMQ (reference sequence). The DNA for the CDR3 is TGTGCCAGCAGCTTAGGAACTAGCGGTTTCTACGAGCAGTACTTC. Translated: CASSLGTSGFYEQYF.

The chain joins TRBV18 to TRBJ2-5; D ambiguous. V was pared by 6 bases and J by 2 bases, with 10 bases between. This CDR3 comprises 13 residues. Germline values: CDR1 KGHSH, CDR2 LQKENI. CDR3 DNA sequence: TGTGCCAGCTCGAGGTCCGTTCAAGAGACCCAGTACTTC. Translation gives CASSRSVQETQYF.

This sequence joins TRBV9 and TRBJ1-2; D is undetermined. CDR3 length: 13 residues. The germline CDR1 and CDR2 sequences are SGDLS and YYNGEE. V shed 1 base and J shed 4 bases, with 8 bases lying between them. The CDR3 sequence is CASSVPGSYGYTF. The CDR3, as DNA: TGTGCCAGCAGCGTACCGGGGAGCTATGGCTACACCTTC.

V usage is TRBV28 and J usage is TRBJ2-7; TRBD1 is a possible D gene (6 bases). The CDR3 is made up of 14 amino acids. In germline, CDR1 is MDHEN, CDR2 SYDVKM. V was trimmed by 3 bases and J by 6 bases, leaving 15 bases between them. CDR3 loop: CASSLRTDDTEQYF. The CDR3 region has the DNA TGTGCCAGCAGTTTGCGGACAGACGATACCGAGCAGTACTTC.

This chain uses TRBV28 with TRBJ1-2; D is ambiguous. The CDR3 totals 11 residues. Germline-derived CDR1 and CDR2 are MDHEN and SYDVKM. V was clipped by 4 bases and J by 4 bases, with 4 bases between them. In nucleotides, the CDR3 is TGTGCCAGCAGTTGGGCCTATGGCTACACCTTC. Translation: CASSWAYGYTF.

V gene TRBV29-1 combines with J gene TRBJ1-1, with 11 bases aligning to TRBD1. V trimming: 7 bases; J trimming: 3 bases; junction bases outside the gene matches: 7. The germline V gene has CDR1 SQVTM and CDR2 ANQGSEA. The CDR3 covers 14 residues. CDR3 protein: CSARDRGGDTEAFF. The DNA of the CDR3 is TGCAGCGCTCGGGACAGGGGGGGAGACACTGAAGCTTTCTTT.

The gene calls are TRBV27 and TRBJ2-2, with 8 bases matching TRBD1. Germline trimming cut 5 bases from V and 7 bases from J; bases unmatched to any gene: 15. The CDR3 runs 17 residues. CDR1 is MNHEY and CDR2 is SMNVEV in the germline V gene (reference sequence). The CDR3 coding sequence is TGTGCCAGCAGTCCAACCCCCCGGCAGGGGGCAGGCGGGGAGCTGTTTTTT. Its translation is CASSPTPRQGAGGELFF.

The gene calls are TRBV10-2 and TRBJ2-5; 10 bases are shared with TRBD1. Judging by the DNA end, TRBJ2-7 fits better; the J call may be wrong. Germline V gene sequence: CDR1 WSHSY, CDR2 SAAADI. This CDR3 contains 15 residues. The CDR3 sequence is CASTIDRGRTYEQYF. In DNA form, the CDR3 reads TGCGCCAGCACGATCGACAGGGGGCGAACCTACGAGCAGTACTTC.

This chain connects TRBV27 to TRBJ2-3; TRBD2 aligns across 11 bases. This CDR3 has 16 amino acids. Trimming cost V 5 bases and J 2 bases; bases outside gene matches: 6. CDR1 is MNHEY, CDR2 SMNVEV, per germline (reference sequence). CDR3 sequence reads: CASSRLAGQYTDTQYF. The CDR3 DNA reads TGTGCCAGCAGTCGACTAGCGGGACAGTACACAGATACGCAGTATTTT.

The V and J genes are TRBV5-1 and TRBJ2-5; TRBD2 agrees at 7 bases. The CDR3 length is 15 residues. After removal of 0 bases from V and 4 bases from J, the junction contained 6 bases not matched to a gene. Germline assignment: CDR1 SGHRS and CDR2 YFSETQ. CDR3 coding DNA: TGCGCCAGCAGCTTGGCGGGGACTACCCCAGAGACCCAGTACTTC. The encoded protein is CASSLAGTTPETQYF.

This chain joins TRBV2 and TRBJ2-5, with D perhaps TRBD1 (6 bases). Matching the DNA end better, TRBJ2-7 makes the J call doubtful. Germline CDR1 is SNHLY and CDR2 is FYNNEI. CDR3 size: 14 residues. The CDR3 DNA reads as TGTGCCAGCAGACTCCCCGGGACATCCTACGAGCAGTACTTC. As protein: CASRLPGTSYEQYF.

The V call is TRBV5-6, the J call TRBJ2-2, with 7 bases identical to TRBD1. The CDR3 loop spans 15 amino acids. Germline CDR1 is SGHDT and CDR2 is YYEEEE. V shed 0 bases, J shed 5 bases, and the junction held 4 bases outside the gene matches. The CDR3: CASSLGQGNTGELFF. Written as DNA, the CDR3 is TGTGCCAGCAGCTTGGGACAGGGAAATACCGGGGAGCTGTTTTTT.

This chain joins TRBV18 and TRBJ2-3; maybe TRBD2 (7 bases). Trimming removed 2 bases at V and 5 bases at J, with 14 bases between. The germline CDR1 and CDR2 sequences are KGHSH and LQKENI. This CDR3 is 15 amino acids long. The CDR3 region has the DNA TGTGCCAGCTCACCAAGCGGGATGGGACAAGATACGCAGTATTTT. Encoded protein: CASSPSGMGQDTQYF.

This rearrangement joins TRBV4-1 to TRBJ2-1; TRBD1 matches at 7 bases. Trimming cost V 4 bases and J 2 bases; bases outside gene matches: 11. This CDR3 is built from 17 residues. CDR1 is MGHRA and CDR2 is YSYEKL in the germline V gene. CDR3 protein: CASSLTGTANPYNEQFF. The CDR3 DNA follows: TGCGCCAGCAGCCTTACCGGGACAGCGAACCCCTACAATGAGCAGTTCTTC.

The V call is TRBV30, the J call TRBJ2-4, with 8 bases that match TRBD1. The germline CDR1 and CDR2 sequences are GTSNPN and SVGIG (reference sequence). The CDR3 runs 12 residues. With V trimmed by 2 bases and J by 9 bases, 3 bases remained unmatched. The CDR3 region is CAWSRTGSIQYF. For the CDR3, the DNA is TGTGCCTGGAGTCGGACAGGGAGCATTCAGTACTTC.